Included here is one TCR beta chain sequence, with context. The data originate from a study of CD4 and CD8 cells across lung adenocarcinoma regions. A single record per CDR3 protein comes from TCRdb applying MiXCR to the PCR reads. The sample holds about 3,700 distinct CDR3 sequences; roughly half are singletons and the top ten take around 20%. Samples came from patients with localized non-small cell lung adenocarcinoma. The germline V gene has CDR1 MNHEY and CDR2 SMNVEV (reference sequence). This CDR3 has 20 amino acids. This TCR was recovered from a female donor with lung adenocarcinoma. The CD4 and CD8 labels of this study may be unreliable. Sequencing was carried out using CD4+ T cells from the margin of a lung tumor. This chain uses TRBV27 with TRBJ2-5; 13 nucleotides line up with TRBD2. Judging by the DNA end, TRBJ2-7 fits better; the J call may be wrong. The CDR3 DNA reads as TGTGCCAGCAGTTTATGGTTCCAGGCTACTAGCGGGAGGGCCGGCTACGAGCAGTACTTC. Protein product: CASSLWFQATSGRAGYEQYF.